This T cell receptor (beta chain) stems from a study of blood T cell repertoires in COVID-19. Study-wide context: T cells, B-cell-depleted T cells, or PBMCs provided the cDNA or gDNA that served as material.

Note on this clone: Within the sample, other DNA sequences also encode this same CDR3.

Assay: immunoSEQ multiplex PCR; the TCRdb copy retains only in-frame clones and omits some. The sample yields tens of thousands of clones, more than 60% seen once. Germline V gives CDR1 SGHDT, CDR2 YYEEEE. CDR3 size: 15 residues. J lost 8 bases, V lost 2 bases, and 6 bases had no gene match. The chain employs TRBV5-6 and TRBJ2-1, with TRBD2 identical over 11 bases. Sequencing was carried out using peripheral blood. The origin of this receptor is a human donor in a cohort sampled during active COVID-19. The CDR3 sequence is CASSFGLAGGDEQFF. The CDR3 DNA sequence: TGTGCCAGCAGCTTTGGTCTAGCGGGAGGAGATGAGCAGTTCTTC.